The rows below give T cell receptor beta chains drawn from one sample of a study of a mutant IDH1 vaccine in newly diagnosed glioma. Which antigens these TCRs recognize remains unknown. Sequenced by immunoSEQ multiplex PCR; TCRdb stores in-frame clones only, minus some. This repertoire shows over 35,000 clones, approximately 90% found once; its top ten account for around 2.8%. This specimen was PBMCs, taken from a glioma patient whose treatment included an IDH1 peptide vaccine. Receptors originate from a middle-aged man with glioma. CDR3s include the opening cysteine and the closing phenylalanine or tryptophan. A D gene is named only where the DNA matches it firmly. For some rows the clone size is stated as once, few or many, or as a class when expanded; others skip it.

clone_size	v_call	d_call	j_call	cdr3_aa	cdr3_nt
few	TRBV19	TRBD1	TRBJ2-1	CASESNKNRGRWFF	TGTGCCAGCGAATCCAATAAGAACAGGGGGCGCTGGTTCTTC
.	TRBV4-2	.	TRBJ1-1	CASSQEGVSSNTEAFF	TGTGCCAGCAGCCAAGAAGGCGTCAGCTCGAACACTGAAGCTTTCTTT
.	TRBV4-3	.	TRBJ1-4	CASSHLPSGPPNEKLFF	TGCGCCAGCAGCCACCTCCCAAGCGGACCGCCGAATGAAAAACTGTTTTTT
.	TRBV6-1	.	TRBJ2-7	CASSAGTYRSSYEQYF	TGTGCCAGCAGTGCCGGGACGTATAGGAGCTCCTACGAGCAGTACTTC
.	TRBV5-1	.	TRBJ2-7	CASSLGDRAYEQYF	TGCGCCAGCAGCTTGGGTGACAGAGCCTACGAGCAGTACTTC
.	TRBV2	.	TRBJ1-2	CASEEAAGYGYTF	TGTGCCAGCGAGGAGGCCGCAGGCTATGGCTACACCTTC
.	TRBV20-1	.	TRBJ2-7	CSARDYLEQYF	TGCAGTGCTAGGGACTACCTCGAGCAGTACTTC
.	TRBV6-5	TRBD2	TRBJ2-1	CASSYSEREAYNEQFF	TGTGCCAGCAGTTACTCTGAGCGGGAGGCATACAATGAGCAGTTCTTC
.	TRBV7-8	.	TRBJ1-6	CASSGDGLMSPLHF	TGTGCCAGCAGCGGGGACGGCCTAATGTCACCCCTCCACTTT
.	TRBV6-1	.	TRBJ2-2	CASSEGGAITGELFF	TGTGCCAGCAGTGAGGGGGGGGCGATCACCGGGGAGCTGTTTTTT
.	TRBV18	.	TRBJ2-2	CASSSRVGAANTGELFF	TGTGCCAGCTCATCCCGGGTAGGGGCAGCGAACACCGGGGAGCTGTTTTTT
.	TRBV30	.	TRBJ1-1	CAWSLNTEAFF	TGTGCCTGGAGTTTGAACACTGAAGCTTTCTTT
.	TRBV9	TRBD2	TRBJ2-3	CASSVMGGADTQYF	TGTGCCAGCAGCGTAATGGGGGGGGCAGATACGCAGTATTTT
.	TRBV5-1	.	TRBJ1-1	CASSHRGQGGTEAFF	TGCGCCAGCAGCCACAGAGGCCAGGGCGGGACTGAAGCTTTCTTT
.	TRBV10-1	.	TRBJ2-2	CASSDSGSTGELFF	TGCGCCAGCAGTGATTCAGGCTCCACCGGGGAGCTGTTTTTT
.	TRBV19	TRBD1	TRBJ1-2	CASSDKGGHGYTF	TGTGCCAGTAGCGATAAAGGGGGCCATGGCTACACCTTC
few	TRBV15	TRBD2	TRBJ2-7	CATSGSRLAGLLYEQYF	TGTGCCACCAGCGGTTCCCGACTAGCGGGTCTTCTTTACGAGCAGTACTTC
.	TRBV7-2	TRBD1	TRBJ1-4	CASRAGQGTNEKLFF	TGTGCCAGCAGAGCCGGACAGGGAACTAATGAAAAACTGTTTTTT
.	TRBV6-6	.	TRBJ1-4	CASSYARGANEKLFF	TGTGCCAGCAGTTACGCGCGGGGAGCGAATGAAAAACTGTTTTTT
.	TRBV11-3	.	TRBJ2-7	CASSFGAAYEQYF	TGTGCCAGCAGCTTTGGGGCAGCCTACGAGCAGTACTTC
few	TRBV5-1	TRBD2	TRBJ2-1	CASSTGTSGMDEQFF	TGCGCCAGCAGCACCGGGACTAGCGGGATGGATGAGCAGTTCTTC
.	TRBV7-9	TRBD1	TRBJ1-3	CASSSGTGISGNTIYF	TGTGCCAGCAGCTCCGGGACAGGAATCTCTGGAAACACCATATATTTT
.	TRBV28	.	TRBJ2-3	CASRRTSYPTDTQYF	TGTGCCAGCAGGCGGACATCGTATCCCACAGATACGCAGTATTTT
.	TRBV19	.	TRBJ1-1	CASSIGGPNTEAFF	TGTGCCAGTAGTATCGGGGGGCCGAACACTGAAGCTTTCTTT
.	TRBV15	TRBD1	TRBJ1-1	CATSDSGQGANLNTEAFF	TGTGCCACCAGTGATTCGGGACAGGGGGCCAATTTAAACACTGAAGCTTTCTTT
.	TRBV12-1	.	TRBJ2-2	CASSLKTAPDTGELFF	TGTGCCAGCAGCCTCAAGACAGCCCCAGACACCGGGGAGCTGTTTTTT
.	TRBV10-3	.	TRBJ2-3	CAISTSYADTQYF	TGTGCCATCAGTACAAGCTATGCAGATACGCAGTATTTT
.	TRBV6-1	TRBD2	TRBJ2-5	CASSEVAGGWETQYF	TGTGCCAGCAGTGAAGTAGCGGGAGGGTGGGAGACCCAGTACTTC
.	TRBV19	.	TRBJ2-1	CASSPTSSYNEQFF	TGTGCCAGTAGTCCTACAAGCTCCTACAATGAGCAGTTCTTC
few	TRBV13	.	TRBJ1-4	CASSFDRTVPVF	TGTGCCAGCAGCTTTGACCGGACAGTACCCGTTTTT
.	TRBV30	.	TRBJ2-2	CAWSGLGRELFF	TGTGCCTGGAGTGGGCTGGGGAGGGAGCTGTTTTTT
.	TRBV7-9	.	TRBJ2-7	CASSLSQQGPYEQYF	TGTGCCAGCAGCTTATCCCAACAGGGACCCTACGAGCAGTACTTC
.	TRBV7-7	TRBD1	TRBJ2-3	CASSFGTATDTQYF	TGTGCTAGCAGCTTCGGGACAGCCACAGATACGCAGTATTTT
.	TRBV6-5	.	TRBJ1-2	CASSYSGRDYGYTF	TGTGCCAGCAGTTACTCGGGACGCGACTATGGCTACACCTTC
.	TRBV5-1	TRBD1	TRBJ1-4	CASRGQGNEKLFF	TGCGCCAGTCGGGGACAGGGAAATGAAAAACTGTTTTTT